The 24 T cell receptor beta chains in this list originate from one sample, sequenced in a study of cytomegalovirus exposure and HLA in healthy donors. TCRdb keeps only in-frame clones here, not all; method: immunoSEQ multiplex PCR. Of 250,000 to 400,000 clones in the sample, around 90% were seen once. The sequencing sample was made of PBMCs. The receptors were gathered from a woman in her 30s in good health and CMV-seropositive.

The chain links TRBV13 to TRBJ1-3; D is unclear. The CDR3 loop spans 15 amino acids. With 3 bases removed from V and 1 base from J, the gap between germline ends came to 10 bases. Looked up from germline, CDR1 is PRHDT and CDR2 is FYEKMQ (reference sequence). CDR3 sequence reads: CASSFGLTSGNTIYF. The CDR3 DNA is TGTGCCAGCAGCTTCGGGCTGACATCTGGAAACACCATATATTTT.

The chain links TRBV5-1 to TRBJ2-7; TRBD1 matches at 8 bases. The CDR3 is 14 residues long. Germline trimming cut 7 bases from V and 4 bases from J; bases unmatched to any gene: 10. Per germline, CDR1 SGHRS and CDR2 YFSETQ. CDR3 region: CASRLQQGDYEQYF. DNA of the CDR3: TGCGCCAGCCGTCTCCAACAGGGGGATTACGAGCAGTACTTC.

This clone is a singleton in its sample. The J gene is TRBJ2-1, the V gene TRBV11-2; TRBD2 agrees at 7 bases. After removal of 2 bases from V and 7 bases from J, the junction contained 20 bases not matched to a gene. The length of the CDR3 is 19 residues. Germline V gene data show CDR1 as SGHAT and CDR2 as FQNNGV. CDR3 protein: CASSLNPSAPGLVGNEQFF. CDR3 coding DNA: TGTGCCAGCAGCTTAAACCCGAGCGCCCCCGGACTAGTAGGTAATGAGCAGTTCTTC.

The chain employs TRBV28 and TRBJ1-6; D call uncertain. This CDR3 region has 12 residues. The V and J ends lost 6 bases and 10 bases respectively, with 10 bases between them. Germline V gene sequence: CDR1 MDHEN, CDR2 SYDVKM. CDR3 amino acids: CASSRGVSPLHF. The CDR3 nucleotides read TGTGCCAGCAGCCGCGGAGTATCACCCCTCCACTTT.

Here the CDR3 reads CASSGQDEKLFF. The CDR3, as DNA: TGTGCCAGCAGTGGACAGGATGAAAAACTGTTTTTT. The rearrangement links TRBV6-4 to TRBJ1-4; maybe TRBD1 (6 bases). This CDR3 has 12 amino acids. CDR1 is MRHNA, CDR2 SNTAGT, per germline. Trimming shortened V by 4 bases and J by 6 bases, and 6 bases separated the two germline ends.

The chain combines TRBV18 with TRBJ1-1, with D possibly being TRBD1 (6 bases). V lost 5 bases to trimming and J lost 0 bases, with 13 bases between them. Germline V CDR1 and CDR2: KGHSH, LQKENI. This CDR3 is built from 15 residues. CDR3: CASSLGRGMNTEAFF. The CDR3 DNA sequence: TGTGCCAGCTCATTGGGCAGGGGAATGAACACTGAAGCTTTCTTT.

J is TRBJ2-2 and V is TRBV19; D uncertain. The CDR3 has 13 amino acids. The germline V gene has CDR1 LNHDA and CDR2 SQIVND (reference sequence). Trimming removed 3 bases at V and 8 bases at J, with 10 bases between. The CDR3 loop reads CASSMLSVGELFF. DNA for the CDR3: TGTGCCAGTAGTATGTTATCCGTAGGGGAGCTGTTTTTT.

The V call is TRBV11-2, the J call TRBJ2-4, with D hard to call. CDR1 is SGHAT, CDR2 FQNNGV, per germline. Trimming took 7 bases from V and 2 from J, leaving 9 bases between them. This CDR3 is built from 13 residues. CDR3 coding DNA: TGTGCCAGCACAAGGGATCCCAAAAACATTCAGTACTTC. Its protein product is CASTRDPKNIQYF.

The rearrangement uses TRBV5-5 and TRBJ2-7, with D perhaps given as TRBD1 or TRBD2 (5 bases each). Trimming pared 1 base from V and 6 bases from J, leaving 17 bases between. Germline V gives CDR1 SGHKS, CDR2 YYEKEE (reference sequence). The CDR3 consists of 15 residues. The chain's CDR3 is CASSLLWDVWSEQYF. CDR3 DNA sequence: TGTGCCAGCAGCTTGCTTTGGGACGTGTGGTCCGAGCAGTACTTC.

The J gene is TRBJ2-7, the V gene TRBV11-2; D might be TRBD2 (6 bases). V was cut by 4 bases and J by 7 bases, with 17 bases left in between. Germline V CDR1 and CDR2: SGHAT, FQNNGV. CDR3 length: 14 residues. The chain's CDR3 is CASSSRPTSHEQYF. The CDR3, as DNA: TGTGCCAGCAGCTCCCGCCCGACTAGTCATGAGCAGTACTTC.

The rearrangement links TRBV5-6 to TRBJ2-1; no reliable D call. CDR1 SGHDT and CDR2 YYEEEE come from the germline V gene. With 4 bases removed from V and 8 bases from J, the gap between germline ends came to 10 bases. This CDR3 has 12 residues. In DNA form, the CDR3 reads TGTGCCAGCAGCCAAGGGATGCATGAGCAGTTCTTC. It specifies CASSQGMHEQFF. The whole variable domain, filled in from reference TRBV5-6 and TRBJ2-1, reads DAGVTQSPTHLIKTRGQQVTLRCSPKSGHDTVSWYQQALGQGPQFIFQYYEEEERQRGNFPDRFSGHQFPNYSSELNVNALLLGDSALYLCASSQGMHEQFFGPGTRLTVL.

This clone was recorded once. J is TRBJ1-1 and V is TRBV18; 7 bases fit TRBD1. With V trimmed by 4 bases and J by 1 base, 6 bases remained unmatched. This CDR3 region has 15 residues. The germline V gene encodes CDR1 KGHSH and CDR2 LQKENI. CDR3 in DNA: TGTGCCAGCTCACTACTTGGGACAGCGAACACTGAAGCTTTCTTT. Translated, it gives CASSLLGTANTEAFF.

The V gene is TRBV27, the J gene TRBJ1-2, with 12 bases aligning to TRBD1. With 4 bases clipped from V and 2 bases from J, the junction kept 8 bases outside the gene matches. Germline CDR1 and CDR2: MNHEY and SMNVEV (reference sequence). This CDR3 spans 17 amino acids. The CDR3 DNA follows: TGTGCCAGCAGTTCCGCCGGGACAGGGGGCGCCAACTATGGCTACACCTTC. It encodes CASSSAGTGGANYGYTF.

The rearrangement uses TRBV2 and TRBJ2-5, with 7 bases that match TRBD2. This CDR3 spans 15 amino acids. V lost 2 bases, J lost 2 bases, and 5 bases stayed unmatched. Germline CDR1 is SNHLY and CDR2 is FYNNEI. In nucleotides, the CDR3 is TGTGCCAGCAGTGAACCGGGGGGTAGTCAAGAGACCCAGTACTTC. Its translation: CASSEPGGSQETQYF.

The chain employs TRBV7-6 and TRBJ2-1; perhaps TRBD2 as D (5 bases). Trimming left V 2 bases short and J 5 bases short, with 13 bases between. CDR1 and CDR2 (germline): SGHVS, FNYEAQ. CDR3 size: 15 residues. The CDR3 DNA sequence: TGTGCCAGCAGCTTAATCGTGACTATCAACAATGAGCAGTTCTTC. Protein: CASSLIVTINNEQFF.

The V call is TRBV28, the J call TRBJ1-1; unclear D gene. The germline V gene has CDR1 MDHEN and CDR2 SYDVKM. V gave up 3 bases and J gave up 7 bases, with 9 bases separating them. This CDR3 comprises 12 residues. CDR3 nucleotides: TGTGCCAGCAGTTTGCGAGGGTTTGAAGCTTTCTTT. This gives the protein CASSLRGFEAFF. Filled out from reference TRBV28 and TRBJ1-1, the complete variable domain reads DVKVTQSSRYLVKRTGEKVFLECVQDMDHENMFWYRQDPGLGLRLIYFSYDVKMKEKGDIPEGYSVSREKKERFSLILESASTNQTSMYLCASSLRGFEAFFGQGTRLTVV.

V usage is TRBV2 and J usage is TRBJ2-2, with a possible D match to TRBD2 (6 bases). Germline assignment: CDR1 SNHLY and CDR2 FYNNEI. The CDR3 has 13 amino acids. V was cut by 8 bases and J by 5 bases, with 12 bases left in between. The CDR3 reads CASVLAGTGELFF. DNA for the CDR3: TGTGCCAGCGTACTAGCTGGTACCGGGGAGCTGTTTTTT.

A note on this clone: This same CDR3 is encoded by further DNA sequences in the sample. The genes are TRBV5-6 and TRBJ1-1; tentative D call: TRBD1 (5 bases). This CDR3 contains 13 residues. Germline CDR1 SGHDT, CDR2 YYEEEE. Trimming stripped 2 bases from V and 1 base from J, with 6 bases between. CDR3 residues: CASSFGGNTEAFF. The CDR3 DNA is TGTGCCAGCAGCTTCGGGGGGAACACTGAAGCTTTCTTT.

V and J are TRBV5-1 and TRBJ2-7, with 11 bases fitting TRBD1. This CDR3 is built from 15 residues. Germline trimming cut 4 bases from V and 2 bases from J; bases unmatched to any gene: 5. The V gene's germline CDR1 is SGHRS and CDR2 YFSETQ. The CDR3: CASSGGTGGPYEQYF. CDR3 DNA: TGCGCCAGCAGCGGTGGGACAGGGGGTCCCTACGAGCAGTACTTC.

This rearrangement joins TRBV4-1 to TRBJ2-3, with 10 bases fitting TRBD2. Germline lookup yields CDR1 MGHRA and CDR2 YSYEKL. This CDR3 has 16 residues. V lost 7 bases to trimming and J lost 4 bases; unmatched junction nucleotides: 11. This CDR3 reads CASTPKAGGSADTQYF. In nucleotides, the CDR3 is TGCGCCAGCACCCCTAAAGCGGGAGGGTCGGCAGATACGCAGTATTTT.

The chain combines TRBV27 with TRBJ2-7, with TRBD2 as a possible D gene (6 bases). There are 14 residues in the CDR3. The germline V gene encodes CDR1 MNHEY and CDR2 SMNVEV (reference sequence). Trimming removed 3 bases from V and 6 bases from J, with 15 bases in between. The CDR3, as DNA: TGTGCCAGCAGTTTTATCGGTGCGGGGCTCGAGCAGTACTTC. Its protein product is CASSFIGAGLEQYF.

This sequence joins TRBV11-2 and TRBJ2-3, with a tentative D call TRBD1 (6 bases). This CDR3 is built from 13 residues. Germline CDR1 reads SGHAT; CDR2 reads FQNNGV. The V gene lost 5 bases and the J gene lost 2 bases, with 8 bases spanning the gap. CDR3 protein: CASSDRITDTQYF. Written as DNA, the CDR3 is TGTGCCAGCAGCGACAGGATCACAGATACGCAGTATTTT.

This clone has just a few counts. This chain uses TRBV18 with TRBJ1-1, with D unresolved. Deletions cut 5 bases from V and 4 bases from J, with 8 bases between. The CDR3 is 12 residues long. Germline assignment: CDR1 KGHSH and CDR2 LQKENI. The CDR3 DNA sequence: TGTGCCAGCTCATTCGCAGGCACTGAAGCTTTCTTT. As protein: CASSFAGTEAFF.

This rearrangement joins TRBV6-6 to TRBJ2-3; D is undetermined. Germline values: CDR1 MNHNY, CDR2 SVGAGI (reference sequence). V was shortened by 3 bases and J by 1 base, with 8 bases between the two germline ends. The CDR3 sequence is 14 residues long. The CDR3 DNA reads as TGTGCCAGCAGTTATGTTAAGGGCACAGATACGCAGTATTTT. Translating gives CASSYVKGTDTQYF.